This TCR beta chain comes out of a study of radiotherapy plus CTLA-4 blockade in lung cancer. Background on the study: Around 20% of enrolled patients responded objectively, and roughly 31% had disease control. Whole-study findings and limits: It was early blood T cell clone dynamics, with interferon-beta, that reportedly best predicted response. An expansion of tumor-derived TCR clones occurred in blood after radiotherapy plus ipilimumab.

Using immunoSEQ multiplex PCR, the repertoire was profiled, and TCRdb retains in-frame clones only, with some absent. The top ten hold over 35% of the sample, which has about 73,000 clones, roughly 84% seen once. In regard to this clone: As yet, its antigen is unknown.

Ipilimumab CTLA-4 blockade and focal radiation were given to patients with chemo-refractory metastatic non-small-cell lung cancer. This CDR3 comprises 15 residues. Germline CDR1 is SGHVS and CDR2 is FQNEAQ. Trimming stripped 0 bases from V and 0 bases from J, with 9 bases between. The chain links TRBV7-8 to TRBJ2-7, with no clear D. Material: peripheral blood, obtained from a patient treated with radiotherapy plus ipilimumab. This TCR came from a human donor with non-small cell lung cancer that progressed on radiotherapy plus ipilimumab. The CDR3 sequence: CASSLAETGSYEQYV. CDR3 nucleotide sequence: TGTGCCAGCAGCTTAGCGGAGACGGGCTCCTACGAGCAGTACGTC.